These 18 T cell receptor beta chains originate from one sample sequenced in a study of cytomegalovirus exposure and HLA in healthy donors (dated by TCRdb to the late 2010s). Library preparation used the immunoSEQ multiplex PCR assay. TCRdb took over this immuneACCESS table, retaining in-frame rearrangements with V and J assigned. Such tables are incomplete; in checked studies, under half of the missing clones stem from an unresolved V gene, and the remainder is unexplained. This sample holds 350,000 or so clones; roughly 90% were observed only once. The top ten hold around 0.84% of the sample. The sequencing sample was made of PBMCs. The origin of the receptors is a young woman in good health and CMV-seronegative.

The rearrangement joins TRBV6-5 to TRBJ2-7; perhaps TRBD2 as D (5 bases). V lost 10 bases and J lost 2, with 18 bases in between. The V gene's germline CDR1 is MNHEY and CDR2 SVGAGI. This CDR3 region has 14 residues. Here the CDR3 reads CATRVGHGAYEQYF. The CDR3 coding sequence is TGTGCCACTCGAGTGGGTCACGGGGCCTACGAGCAGTACTTC.

The chain couples TRBV10-3 to TRBJ2-3; D perhaps matches TRBD2 (5 bases). Germline values: CDR1 ENHRY, CDR2 SYGVKD. The CDR3 is made up of 14 amino acids. V was shortened by 10 bases and J by 3 bases, with 17 bases between the two germline ends. CDR3 loop: CATQRGSDTDTQYF. The CDR3 DNA sequence: TGTGCCACCCAACGAGGGTCAGATACAGATACGCAGTATTTT.

V usage is TRBV15 and J usage is TRBJ2-5; D not certain. The germline gives CDR1 LNHNV, CDR2 YYDKDF (reference sequence). V was pared by 0 bases and J by 0 bases, with 8 bases between. This CDR3 contains 15 residues. The CDR3 DNA follows: TGTGCCACCAGCAGAGATCCGAGTTACCAAGAGACCCAGTACTTC. It is translated as CATSRDPSYQETQYF.

This clone has a single count. The chain uses TRBV7-2 and TRBJ2-1, with 7 bases fitting TRBD2. CDR1 and CDR2 from the germline V gene are SGHTA and FQGNSA. The CDR3 length is 14 residues. Germline trimming cut 1 base from V and 7 bases from J; bases unmatched to any gene: 4. The CDR3 region is CASSLVGLGNEQFF. For the CDR3, the DNA is TGTGCCAGCAGCTTAGTAGGACTAGGGAATGAGCAGTTCTTC. Together with reference TRBV7-2 and TRBJ2-1, the CDR3 gives the full variable domain: GAGVSQSPSNKVTEKGKDVELRCDPISGHTALYWYRQSLGQGLEFLIYFQGNSAPDKSGLPSDRFSAERTGGSVSTLTIQRTQQEDSAVYLCASSLVGLGNEQFFGPGTRLTVL.

The J gene is TRBJ2-7, the V gene TRBV30; 10 nucleotides line up with TRBD1. With 5 bases clipped from V and 6 bases from J, the junction kept 13 bases outside the gene matches. Germline lookup yields CDR1 GTSNPN and CDR2 SVGIG (reference sequence). The CDR3 contains 15 residues. The CDR3 region has the DNA TGTGCCTGGGAAGTCTGGGACAGGGGCCCGCCCGAGCAGTACTTC. Amino acids: CAWEVWDRGPPEQYF.

This sequence joins TRBV2 and TRBJ1-3; 7 nucleotides match TRBD1. The CDR3 covers 14 residues. The germline gives CDR1 SNHLY, CDR2 FYNNEI. The V segment lost 4 bases and the J segment 7 bases; nucleotides outside the gene matches: 7. CDR3 residues: CASSGRGQRNTIYF. CDR3 sequence (DNA): TGTGCCAGCAGTGGTAGGGGGCAAAGGAACACCATATATTTT.

The rearrangement uses TRBV10-3 and TRBJ1-1; D call uncertain. The CDR3 covers 14 residues. V gave up 3 bases and J gave up 4 bases, with 12 bases separating them. The germline V gene encodes CDR1 ENHRY and CDR2 SYGVKD. The CDR3: CAISEREVTTEAFF. The CDR3 DNA reads as TGTGCCATCAGTGAACGGGAGGTGACCACTGAAGCTTTCTTT.

This clone was detected only a few times. The V and J genes are TRBV5-1 and TRBJ2-7; 9 positions match TRBD2. The germline V gene has CDR1 SGHRS and CDR2 YFSETQ. This CDR3 is 15 amino acids long. Germline trimming cut 0 bases from V and 6 bases from J; bases unmatched to any gene: 7. CDR3 protein: CASSLAGISGSEQYF. Here the CDR3 DNA reads TGCGCCAGCAGCTTGGCAGGGATTAGCGGGAGCGAGCAGTACTTC.

This rearrangement joins TRBV7-8 to TRBJ2-3, with TRBD1 matching 10 bases. Germline V gene data show CDR1 as SGHVS and CDR2 as FQNEAQ. CDR3 length equals 14 residues. The J segment lost 3 bases and the V segment lost 9 bases, leaving 6 bases of the junction unmatched. DNA for the CDR3: TGTGCCAGTTCGCGACAGGGGGCAACAGATACGCAGTATTTT. Its protein product is CASSRQGATDTQYF.

This rearrangement joins TRBV9 to TRBJ1-3; D remains unclear. The CDR3 runs to 16 residues. From germline, CDR1 is SGDLS and CDR2 YYNGEE. V lost 2 bases and J lost 2, with 14 bases in between. The CDR3 DNA is TGTGCCAGCAGCGTGGAGGGAGGTTATACTGGAAACACCATATATTTT. It translates to CASSVEGGYTGNTIYF.

This chain joins TRBV29-1 and TRBJ2-1; 11 bases align to TRBD2. The CDR3 sequence is 19 residues long. V lost 4 bases, J lost 0 bases, and 14 bases stayed unmatched. CDR1 and CDR2 (germline): SQVTM, ANQGSEA. CDR3 loop: CSVAGRRLAGLSSYNEQFF. CDR3 DNA sequence: TGCAGCGTTGCAGGCCGTCGACTAGCGGGATTAAGCTCCTACAATGAGCAGTTCTTC.

CDR3 nucleotides: TGTGCCAGCGGCGGTGAAATAGCCAAAAACATTCAGTACTTC. Protein sequence: CASGGEIAKNIQYF. V is TRBV2 and J is TRBJ2-4; no firm D call. The CDR3 is 14 residues long. The germline CDR1 and CDR2 sequences are SNHLY and FYNNEI. V was trimmed by 8 bases and J by 0 bases, leaving 11 bases between them.

The gene calls are TRBV2 and TRBJ2-1; 10 bases fit TRBD1. J gave up 7 bases and V 4 bases, and 4 bases lay outside the gene matches. This CDR3 region has 14 residues. Per germline, CDR1 SNHLY and CDR2 FYNNEI. The CDR3 region has the DNA TGTGCCAGCAGTGGGGGACAGGGGACGAATGAGCAGTTCTTC. Protein sequence: CASSGGQGTNEQFF. The full variable domain, rest sourced from reference TRBV2 and TRBJ2-1, is EPEVTQTPSHQVTQMGQEVILRCVPISNHLYFYWYRQILGQKVEFLVSFYNNEISEKSEIFDDQFSVERPDGSNFTLKIRSTKLEDSAMYFCASSGGQGTNEQFFGPGTRLTVL.

This chain connects TRBV5-1 to TRBJ2-2; 7 nucleotides line up with TRBD1. With 4 bases clipped from V and 1 base from J, the junction kept 4 bases outside the gene matches. The CDR3 extends over 15 amino acids. Germline lookup yields CDR1 SGHRS and CDR2 YFSETQ. CDR3 DNA sequence: TGCGCCAGCAGCCGCCGGACAGGGAACACCGGGGAGCTGTTTTTT. Residues: CASSRRTGNTGELFF.

The rearrangement links TRBV27 to TRBJ2-5; 7 bases fit TRBD2. The V gene's germline CDR1 is MNHEY and CDR2 SMNVEV (reference sequence). This CDR3 is 13 amino acids long. Trimming cost V 6 bases and J 5 bases; bases outside gene matches: 6. The CDR3 sequence: CASRVAGGETQYF. In DNA form, the CDR3 reads TGTGCCAGCAGGGTAGCGGGTGGGGAGACCCAGTACTTC.

The chain is built from TRBV7-9 and TRBJ2-1, with 7 bases fitting TRBD2. Germline CDR1 reads SEHNR; CDR2 reads FQNEAQ (reference sequence). There are 16 residues in the CDR3. V lost 1 base and J lost 7; bases outside the gene matches: 10. The CDR3 is CASSLGAGLAANEQFF. In DNA, the CDR3 is TGTGCCAGCAGCTTAGGGGCAGGGCTAGCGGCAAATGAGCAGTTCTTC.

The genes are TRBV10-3 and TRBJ1-1; 8 bases map to TRBD1. CDR3 size: 11 residues. The trim removed 10 bases at V and 4 bases at J, leaving 2 bases unmatched. Germline lookup yields CDR1 ENHRY and CDR2 SYGVKD. Here the CDR3 DNA reads TGTGCCAGTACAGGGGGCACTGAAGCTTTCTTT. It is translated as CASTGGTEAFF.

V is TRBV6-5 and J is TRBJ2-7; 9 bases line up with TRBD2. V shed 6 bases, J shed 2 bases, and the junction held 8 bases outside the gene matches. The length of the CDR3 is 15 residues. Germline loops: CDR1 MNHEY, CDR2 SVGAGI. The DNA for the CDR3 is TGTGCCAGCAGATTCGGACTAGCGCCCGCCTACGAGCAGTACTTC. Residues: CASRFGLAPAYEQYF.